This TCR beta chain was recorded in a study of human thymus T cells. Here immunoSEQ multiplex PCR was the method, and the copy in TCRdb shows in-frame clones only, minus some. The data contain fewer than 55,000 clones, over 85% of them singletons. This CDR3 spans 15 amino acids. V dropped 1 base and J dropped 2 bases, with 9 bases sitting between them. Germline V gene data show CDR1 as SGHRS and CDR2 as YFSETQ. Four of the eight donors gave roughly 0.45-1 mL blood during surgery. The sequenced sample consisted of blood. The chain recombines TRBV5-1 with TRBJ2-2; D is possibly TRBD1 (5 bases). This TCR was recovered from a boy under two years old with a congenital heart defect but otherwise immunologically healthy. The CDR3 nucleotides are TGCGCCAGCAGCTTGACTGACAGAAACACCGGGGAGCTGTTTTTT. Amino acids: CASSLTDRNTGELFF.